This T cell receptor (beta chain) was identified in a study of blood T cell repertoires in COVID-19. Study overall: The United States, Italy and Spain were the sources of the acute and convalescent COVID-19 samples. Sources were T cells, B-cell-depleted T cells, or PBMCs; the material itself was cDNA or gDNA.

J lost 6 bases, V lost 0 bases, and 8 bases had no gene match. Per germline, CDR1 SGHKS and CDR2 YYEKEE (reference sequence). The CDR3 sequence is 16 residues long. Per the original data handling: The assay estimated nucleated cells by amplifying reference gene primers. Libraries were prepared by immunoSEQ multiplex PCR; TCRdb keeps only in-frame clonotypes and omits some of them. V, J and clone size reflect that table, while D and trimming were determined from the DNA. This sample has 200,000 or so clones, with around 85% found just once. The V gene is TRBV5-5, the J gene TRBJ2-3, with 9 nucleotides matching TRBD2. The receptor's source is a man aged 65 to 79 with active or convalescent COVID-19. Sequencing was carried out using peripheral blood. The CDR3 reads CASSLVAGGLSDTQYF. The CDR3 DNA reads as TGTGCCAGCAGCTTGGTGGCGGGGGGGTTGTCGGATACGCAGTATTTT.